This T cell receptor beta chain was captured by sequencing in a study of Tregs in tolerant kidney transplant recipients. The study's findings and limits: This study did not directly address biological reproducibility. Tolerant patients' donor-specific Tregs expanded beyond overall Tregs, suggesting antigen-driven growth. The most relevant donor-specific Treg TCRbeta repertoire apparently came from expansion with activated donor B cells.

The germline V gene encodes CDR1 LGHNT and CDR2 FRNRAP. V shed 0 bases, J shed 0 bases, and the junction held 22 bases outside the gene matches. This CDR3 spans 22 amino acids. CFSE-labeled recipient PBMCs were cultured more than 5 days with irradiated graft donor PBMCs, then FACS-sorted. This table comes from immunoSEQ multiplex PCR, and its TCRdb copy is limited to in-frame clones, with some not included. The sample records about 15,000 clones, about 53% being singletons. Worth noting for this clone: Its antigen is not identified.

The input for sequencing was CD4+ T cells from blood cultured with allogeneic cells, taken before the transplant. J is TRBJ2-7 and V is TRBV12-5, with 8 nucleotides matching TRBD1. The TCR sequence derives from a human patient who received a combined kidney and bone marrow transplant. CDR3 residues: CASGLVQKDLPHRGQVSYEQYF. The CDR3 nucleotides read TGTGCTAGTGGTTTGGTACAAAAAGATTTACCCCACCGGGGACAGGTCTCCTACGAGCAGTACTTC. Based on the CDR3 plus reference TRBV12-5 and TRBJ2-7, the full variable domain is DARVTQTPRHKVTEMGQEVTMRCQPILGHNTVFWYRQTMMQGLELLAYFRNRAPLDDSGMPKDRFSAEMPDATLATLKIQPSEPRDSAVYFCASGLVQKDLPHRGQVSYEQYFGPGTRLTVT.